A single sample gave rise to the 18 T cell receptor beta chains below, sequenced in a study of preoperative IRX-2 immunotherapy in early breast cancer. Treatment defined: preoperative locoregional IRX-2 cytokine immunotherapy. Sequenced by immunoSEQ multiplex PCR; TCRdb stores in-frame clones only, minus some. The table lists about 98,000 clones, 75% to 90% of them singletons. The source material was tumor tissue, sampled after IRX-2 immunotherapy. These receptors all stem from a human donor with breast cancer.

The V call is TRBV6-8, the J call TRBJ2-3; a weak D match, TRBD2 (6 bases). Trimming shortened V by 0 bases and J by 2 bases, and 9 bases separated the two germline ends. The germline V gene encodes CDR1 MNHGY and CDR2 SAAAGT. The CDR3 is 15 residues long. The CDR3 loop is CASSYSRENTDTQYF. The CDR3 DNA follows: TGTGCCAGCAGTTACTCACGGGAGAACACAGATACGCAGTATTTT.

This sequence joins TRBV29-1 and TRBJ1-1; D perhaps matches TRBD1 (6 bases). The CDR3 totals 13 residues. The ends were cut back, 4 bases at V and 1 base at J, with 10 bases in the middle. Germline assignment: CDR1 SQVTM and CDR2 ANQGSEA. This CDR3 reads CSVVGTTNTEAFF. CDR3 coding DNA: TGCAGCGTTGTCGGGACAACGAACACTGAAGCTTTCTTT.

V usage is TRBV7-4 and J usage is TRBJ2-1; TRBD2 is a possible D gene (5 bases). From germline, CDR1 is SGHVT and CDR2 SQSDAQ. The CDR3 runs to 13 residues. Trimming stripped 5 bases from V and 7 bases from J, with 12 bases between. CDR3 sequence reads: CASSLETGNEQFF. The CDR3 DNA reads TGTGCCAGCAGCCTCGAGACGGGAAATGAGCAGTTCTTC.

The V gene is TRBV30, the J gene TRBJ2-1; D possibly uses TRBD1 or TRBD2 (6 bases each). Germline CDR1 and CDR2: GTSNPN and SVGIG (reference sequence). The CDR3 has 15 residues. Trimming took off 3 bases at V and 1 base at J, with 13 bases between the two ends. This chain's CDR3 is CAWRFLGGSYNEQFF. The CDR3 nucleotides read TGTGCCTGGAGGTTTTTAGGGGGGTCCTACAATGAGCAGTTCTTC.

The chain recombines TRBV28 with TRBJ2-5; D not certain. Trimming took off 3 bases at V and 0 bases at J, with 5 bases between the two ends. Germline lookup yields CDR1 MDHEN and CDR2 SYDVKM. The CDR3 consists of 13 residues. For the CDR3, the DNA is TGTGCCAGCAGTTTTCCCGACCAAGAGACCCAGTACTTC. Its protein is CASSFPDQETQYF.

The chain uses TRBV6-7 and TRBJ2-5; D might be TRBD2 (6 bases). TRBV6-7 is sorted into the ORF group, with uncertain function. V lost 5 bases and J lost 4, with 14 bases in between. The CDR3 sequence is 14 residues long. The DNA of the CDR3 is TGTGCCAGCAGTGAATGGGGACTGACAGAGACCCAGTACTTC. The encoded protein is CASSEWGLTETQYF.

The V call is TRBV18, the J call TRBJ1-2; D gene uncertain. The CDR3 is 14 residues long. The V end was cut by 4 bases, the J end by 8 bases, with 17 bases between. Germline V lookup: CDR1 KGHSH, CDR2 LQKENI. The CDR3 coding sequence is TGTGCCAGCTCACGATTGTCGAGGGCGGGAGGCTACACCTTC. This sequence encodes CASSRLSRAGGYTF.

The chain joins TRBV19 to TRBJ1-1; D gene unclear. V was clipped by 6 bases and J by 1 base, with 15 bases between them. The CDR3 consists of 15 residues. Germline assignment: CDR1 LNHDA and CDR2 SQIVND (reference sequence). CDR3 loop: CASRDIQAQNTEAFF. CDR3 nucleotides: TGTGCCAGTAGGGATATCCAAGCTCAGAACACTGAAGCTTTCTTT.

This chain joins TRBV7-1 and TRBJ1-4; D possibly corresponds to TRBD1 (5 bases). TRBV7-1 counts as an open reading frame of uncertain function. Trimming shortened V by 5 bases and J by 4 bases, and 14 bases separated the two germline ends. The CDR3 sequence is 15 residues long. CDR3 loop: CASSKGGRVNEKLFF. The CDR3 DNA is TGTGCCAGCAGCAAAGGCGGCAGGGTTAATGAAAAACTGTTTTTT.

CDR3: CASSHRGDNQPQHF. For the CDR3, the DNA is TGTGCCAGCAGCCACCGGGGGGACAATCAGCCCCAGCATTTT. V is TRBV14 and J is TRBJ1-5; D might be TRBD1 (5 bases). V lost 3 bases and J lost 3, with 9 bases in between. This CDR3 has 14 residues. Germline V CDR1 and CDR2: SGHDN, FVKESK. Filled out from reference TRBV14 and TRBJ1-5, the complete variable domain reads EAGVTQFPSHSVIEKGQTVTLRCDPISGHDNLYWYRRVMGKEIKFLLHFVKESKQDESGMPNNRFLAERTGGTYSTLKVQPAELEDSGVYFCASSHRGDNQPQHFGDGTRLSIL.

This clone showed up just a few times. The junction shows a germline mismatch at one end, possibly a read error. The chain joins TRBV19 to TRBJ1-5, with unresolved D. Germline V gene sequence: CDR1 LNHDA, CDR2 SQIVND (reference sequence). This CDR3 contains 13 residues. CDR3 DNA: TGTGTCAGTAGTATGGACCTCAAAATGCCCCAGCATTTT. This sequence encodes CVSSMDLKMPQHF.

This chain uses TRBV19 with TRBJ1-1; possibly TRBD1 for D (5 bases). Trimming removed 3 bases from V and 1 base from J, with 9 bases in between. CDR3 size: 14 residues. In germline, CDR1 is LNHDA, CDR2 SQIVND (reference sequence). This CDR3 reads CASSMGRENTEAFF. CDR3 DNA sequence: TGTGCCAGTAGTATGGGACGGGAGAACACTGAAGCTTTCTTT.

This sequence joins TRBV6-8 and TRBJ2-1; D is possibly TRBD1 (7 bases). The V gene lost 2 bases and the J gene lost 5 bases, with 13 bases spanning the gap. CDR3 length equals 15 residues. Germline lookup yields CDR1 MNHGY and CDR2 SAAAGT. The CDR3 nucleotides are TGTGCCAGCAGTTACGTAACAGGGGAGGACAATGAGCAGTTCTTC. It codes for CASSYVTGEDNEQFF.

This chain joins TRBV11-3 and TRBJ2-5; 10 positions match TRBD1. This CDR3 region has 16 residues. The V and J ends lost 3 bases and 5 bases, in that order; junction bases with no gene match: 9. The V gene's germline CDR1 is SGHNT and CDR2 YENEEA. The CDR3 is CASSLGGTGVMETQYF. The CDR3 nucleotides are TGTGCCAGCAGCTTGGGGGGGACAGGGGTGATGGAGACCCAGTACTTC.

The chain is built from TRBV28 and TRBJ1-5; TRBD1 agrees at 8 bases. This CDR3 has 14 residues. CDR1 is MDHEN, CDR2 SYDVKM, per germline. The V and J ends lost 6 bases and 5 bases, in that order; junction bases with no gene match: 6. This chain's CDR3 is CASRTGGLDQPQHF. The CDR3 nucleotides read TGTGCCAGCAGAACAGGGGGTCTGGATCAGCCCCAGCATTTT.

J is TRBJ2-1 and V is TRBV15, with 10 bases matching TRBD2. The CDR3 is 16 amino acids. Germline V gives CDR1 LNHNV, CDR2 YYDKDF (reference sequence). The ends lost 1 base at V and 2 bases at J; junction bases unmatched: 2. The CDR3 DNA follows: TGTGCCACCAGCAGAGCTGGGACTAGCGCCTACAATGAGCAGTTCTTC. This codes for CATSRAGTSAYNEQFF.

CDR3 protein: CASSDPRQGVWGSGYTF. The CDR3 nucleotides read TGTGCCAGCAGCGACCCCCGACAGGGCGTCTGGGGAAGTGGCTACACCTTC. The chain recombines TRBV6-8 with TRBJ1-2; 7 bases align to TRBD1. CDR1 MNHGY and CDR2 SAAAGT come from the germline V gene. This CDR3 is built from 17 residues. V gave up 6 bases and J gave up 7 bases; unmatched junction bases: 20.

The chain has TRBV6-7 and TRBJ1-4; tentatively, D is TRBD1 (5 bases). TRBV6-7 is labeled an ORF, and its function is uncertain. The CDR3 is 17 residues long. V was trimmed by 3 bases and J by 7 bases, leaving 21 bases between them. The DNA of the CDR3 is TGTGCCAGCAGTTATCGACGGGAAGGCCCCGGGGGTGAAAAACTGTTTTTT. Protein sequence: CASSYRREGPGGEKLFF.